Each of the 18 T cell receptor beta chains below was sequenced from the same sample in a study of T cell clonotyping in hematopoietic cell transplantation. Only in-frame clones appear in the TCRdb table, and some are missing; sequencing was by immunoSEQ multiplex PCR. Here the sample spans roughly 29,000 clones, over 60% being singletons. Time point meaning: recipient sample about 28 days before transplant, after cytoreduction. Sequencing used peripheral blood mononuclear cells, obtained before stem cell transplant. These receptor sequences come from a woman aged 25-40 years with chronic myeloid leukemia. Some clones in this sample may be carry-over from other donors' samples.

In its sample, this clone was seen once. The chain joins TRBV19 to TRBJ1-2; a weak D match, TRBD1 (6 bases). Trimming shortened V by 3 bases and J by 0 bases, and 11 bases separated the two germline ends. This CDR3 has 15 amino acids. Germline V gene sequence: CDR1 LNHDA, CDR2 SQIVND (reference sequence). CDR3 sequence reads: CASSILYRANYGYTF. As DNA, the CDR3 is TGTGCCAGTAGTATTCTCTACAGGGCTAACTATGGCTACACCTTC.

The rearrangement joins TRBV28 to TRBJ2-1; 12 bases fit TRBD2. Germline V lookup: CDR1 MDHEN, CDR2 SYDVKM. The CDR3 has 15 residues. Trimming cost V 6 bases and J 12 bases; bases outside gene matches: 12. The CDR3 is CASSPLAGGLGGQFF. In DNA form, the CDR3 reads TGTGCCAGCAGCCCCCTAGCGGGGGGGCTAGGAGGGCAGTTCTTC. Full variable domain (outside the CDR3, taken from reference TRBV28 and TRBJ2-1): DVKVTQSSRYLVKRTGEKVFLECVQDMDHENMFWYRQDPGLGLRLIYFSYDVKMKEKGDIPEGYSVSREKKERFSLILESASTNQTSMYLCASSPLAGGLGGQFFGPGTRLTVL.

The chain carries TRBV25-1 and TRBJ1-6; D remains ambiguous. This CDR3 region has 14 residues. CDR1 is MGHDK, CDR2 SYGVNS, per germline. The ends were cut back, 2 bases at V and 7 bases at J, with 9 bases in the middle. In nucleotides, the CDR3 is TGTGCCAGCAGTGAAACTACCAGAAATTCACCCCTCCACTTT. Translated, it gives CASSETTRNSPLHF.

This sequence joins TRBV11-2 and TRBJ1-1; perhaps TRBD1 as D (6 bases). V was trimmed by 1 base and J by 10 bases, leaving 16 bases between them. This CDR3 contains 14 residues. Germline values: CDR1 SGHAT, CDR2 FQNNGV. CDR3 in amino acids: CASSLVGETGPAFF. As DNA, the CDR3 is TGTGCCAGCAGCTTAGTAGGAGAGACAGGCCCAGCTTTCTTT.

The V and J genes are TRBV10-3 and TRBJ1-3, with D uncertain. V dropped 0 bases and J dropped 6 bases, with 3 bases sitting between them. This CDR3 comprises 12 residues. Per germline, CDR1 ENHRY and CDR2 SYGVKD. The CDR3 reads CAISESSNTIYF. The DNA for the CDR3 is TGTGCCATCAGTGAGTCCTCAAACACCATATATTTT.

This clone was counted between two and nine times. The chain carries TRBV14 and TRBJ2-6, with 8 bases fitting TRBD1. The junction had 0 bases not matched to a gene; V was cut back by 6 bases and J by 2 bases. CDR1 is SGHDN, CDR2 FVKESK, per germline. The CDR3 contains 14 residues. The CDR3 region has the DNA TGTGCCAGCAGACAGGGGGCTGGGGCCAACGTCCTGACTTTC. Protein sequence: CASRQGAGANVLTF.

The CDR3 spells CAWTGTVGWTQYF. The CDR3 DNA reads TGTGCCTGGACCGGGACCGTAGGTTGGACGCAGTATTTT. The chain has TRBV30 and TRBJ2-3, with D possibly called TRBD1 or TRBD2 (5 bases each). Germline V lookup: CDR1 GTSNPN, CDR2 SVGIG (reference sequence). The CDR3 sequence is 13 residues long. V lost 4 bases to trimming and J lost 9 bases, with 17 bases between them.

The chain couples TRBV30 to TRBJ1-1; no definite D call. This CDR3 is 14 amino acids long. The V end was cut by 0 bases, the J end by 1 base, with 9 bases between. Germline assignment: CDR1 GTSNPN and CDR2 SVGIG (reference sequence). The CDR3 DNA reads as TGTGCCTGGAGTGTACGTTGGCAGAACACTGAAGCTTTCTTT. It is translated as CAWSVRWQNTEAFF.

V and J are TRBV10-2 and TRBJ2-2, with D perhaps matching TRBD1 or TRBD2 (5 bases each). The CDR3 covers 16 residues. From germline, CDR1 is WSHSY and CDR2 SAAADI. The V end lost 1 base, the J end lost 6 bases, and 15 bases lay between the germline ends. As DNA, the CDR3 is TGCGCCAGCAGTGAGTTAGAGGGGATCCGGGCCGGGGAGCTGTTTTTT. This gives the protein CASSELEGIRAGELFF.

V is TRBV6-5 and J is TRBJ1-2; D remains unclear. The V end was cut by 2 bases, the J end by 5 bases, with 15 bases between. There are 15 residues in the CDR3. Germline CDR1 is MNHEY and CDR2 is SVGAGI. The CDR3 bases are TGTGCCAGCAGTTACAGTAGGAGCGGAACTTATGGCTACACCTTC. Its protein is CASSYSRSGTYGYTF.

The chain uses TRBV7-2 and TRBJ2-7; perhaps TRBD1 as D (7 bases). With 2 bases removed from V and 2 bases from J, the gap between germline ends came to 13 bases. The length of the CDR3 is 15 residues. Germline V lookup: CDR1 SGHTA, CDR2 FQGNSA. The CDR3 is CASSLSPRGAYEQYV. The CDR3 coding sequence is TGTGCCAGCAGCTTAAGTCCCAGGGGGGCCTACGAGCAGTACGTC.

This clone was picked up one time. The chain couples TRBV6-1 to TRBJ1-4; D remains unclear. Germline V gene data show CDR1 as MNHNS and CDR2 as SASEGT. The CDR3 covers 13 residues. Between the trimmed V and J ends, which lost 6 bases and 2 bases, there was a span of 7 bases. CDR3 DNA: TGTGCCAGCAGGGGTACTACTAATGAAAAACTGTTTTTT. Translation gives CASRGTTNEKLFF.

The gene calls are TRBV29-1 and TRBJ1-2, with a weak D call TRBD1 (6 bases). The CDR3 consists of 12 residues. Trimming pared 0 bases from V and 10 bases from J, leaving 12 bases between. Germline V lookup: CDR1 SQVTM, CDR2 ANQGSEA. In nucleotides, the CDR3 is TGCAGCGTTGAAGAGGGACAAAGGCTCTACACCTTC. Translating gives CSVEEGQRLYTF.

This chain connects TRBV5-6 to TRBJ2-7; TRBD2 matches at 7 bases. Looked up from germline, CDR1 is SGHDT and CDR2 is YYEEEE. V trimming: 2 bases; J trimming: 3 bases; junction bases outside the gene matches: 2. The length of the CDR3 is 13 residues. The CDR3, as DNA: TGTGCCAGCAGCTTTGGGAGGGGCTACGAGCAGTACTTC. Protein: CASSFGRGYEQYF.

The V and J genes are TRBV27 and TRBJ1-1; D not resolved. Between the trimmed V and J ends, which lost 5 bases and 6 bases, there was a span of 13 bases. CDR1 and CDR2 from the germline V gene are MNHEY and SMNVEV (reference sequence). The CDR3 runs to 13 residues. The DNA of the CDR3 is TGTGCCAGCAGTATTATGCGCCAGGCTGAAGCTTTCTTT. Amino acids: CASSIMRQAEAFF.

The chain links TRBV6-5 to TRBJ1-1; a weak D match, TRBD1 (6 bases). CDR3 length equals 13 residues. Germline V gives CDR1 MNHEY, CDR2 SVGAGI. V lost 6 bases and J 1 base, leaving 9 bases between the germline ends. CDR3 sequence reads: CASRIQGNTEAFF. The CDR3 nucleotides are TGTGCCAGCAGAATACAGGGGAACACTGAAGCTTTCTTT.

The chain links TRBV7-3 to TRBJ2-1; D might be TRBD2 (6 bases). Trimming took off 6 bases at V and 8 bases at J, with 17 bases between the two ends. Germline CDR1 SGHTA, CDR2 FQGTGA. This CDR3 has 14 residues. For the CDR3, the DNA is TGTGCCAGCAGGGCCGGGCAGCCGGGAGATGAGCAGTTCTTC. This translates into CASRAGQPGDEQFF.

This clone appeared a few times. V and J are TRBV9 and TRBJ1-1, with D uncertain. Trimming stripped 4 bases from V and 7 bases from J, with 14 bases between. The CDR3 totals 13 residues. From germline, CDR1 is SGDLS and CDR2 YYNGEE. CDR3 region: CASSPRSTSEAFF. The CDR3 region has the DNA TGTGCCAGCAGCCCCCGATCTACGAGTGAAGCTTTCTTT.